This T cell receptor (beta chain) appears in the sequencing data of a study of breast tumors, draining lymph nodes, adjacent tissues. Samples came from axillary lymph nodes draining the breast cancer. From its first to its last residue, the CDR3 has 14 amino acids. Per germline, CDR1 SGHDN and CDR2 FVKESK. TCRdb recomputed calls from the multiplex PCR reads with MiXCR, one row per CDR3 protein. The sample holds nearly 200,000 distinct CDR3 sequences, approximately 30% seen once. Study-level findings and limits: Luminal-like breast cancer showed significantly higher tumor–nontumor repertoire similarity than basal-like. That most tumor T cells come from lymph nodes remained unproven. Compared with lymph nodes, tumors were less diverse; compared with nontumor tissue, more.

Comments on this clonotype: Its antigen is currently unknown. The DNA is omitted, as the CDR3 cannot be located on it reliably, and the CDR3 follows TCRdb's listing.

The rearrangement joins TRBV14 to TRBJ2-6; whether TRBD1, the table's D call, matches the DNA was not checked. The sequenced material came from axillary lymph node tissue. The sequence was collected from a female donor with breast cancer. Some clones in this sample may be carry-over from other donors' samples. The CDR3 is CASSRGGRTSVLTF.